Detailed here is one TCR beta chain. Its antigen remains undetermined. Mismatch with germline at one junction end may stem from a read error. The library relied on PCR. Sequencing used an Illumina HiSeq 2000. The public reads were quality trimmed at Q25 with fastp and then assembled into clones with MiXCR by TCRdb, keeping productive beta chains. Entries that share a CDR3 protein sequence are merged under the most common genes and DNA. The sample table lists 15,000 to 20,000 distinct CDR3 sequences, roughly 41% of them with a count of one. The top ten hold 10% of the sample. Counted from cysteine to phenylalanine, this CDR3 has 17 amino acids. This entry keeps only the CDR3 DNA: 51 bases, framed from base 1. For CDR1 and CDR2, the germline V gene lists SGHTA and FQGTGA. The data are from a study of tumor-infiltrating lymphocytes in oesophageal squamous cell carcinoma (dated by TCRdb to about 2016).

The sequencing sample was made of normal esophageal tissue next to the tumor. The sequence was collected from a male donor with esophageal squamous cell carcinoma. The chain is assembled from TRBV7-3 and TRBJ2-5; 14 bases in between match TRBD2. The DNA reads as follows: TGTGCCAGCAGCGTCCTGACTAGCGGGAGGGCTGTCAATGAGCAGTACTTT. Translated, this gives CASSVLTSGRAVNEQYF. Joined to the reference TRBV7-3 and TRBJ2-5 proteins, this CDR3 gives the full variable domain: GAGVSQTPSNKVTEKGKYVELRCDPISGHTALYWYRQSLGQGPEFLIYFQGTGAADDSGLPNDRFFAVRPEGSVSTLKIQRTERGDSAVYLCASSVLTSGRAVNEQYFGPGTRLLVL.